The next 20 T cell receptor beta chains were all read from a single sample in a study of T cells after yellow fever vaccination. TCRdb reprocessed the 5' RACE reads with MiXCR, giving one entry per CDR3 protein. This table holds about 580,000 distinct CDR3 sequences, around 16% found once. Here the sequenced sample was PBMCs, taken around 5 days after the first yellow fever vaccination. Receptors originate from a man aged 18 to 29 who received the YFV17D yellow fever vaccine.

J is TRBJ2-3 and V is TRBV12-3 or TRBV12-4; 7 positions match TRBD2. Trimming removed 4 bases from V and 2 bases from J; junction bases left unmatched: 6. This CDR3 has 15 residues. CDR3 sequence reads: CASSYERGFTDTQYF. Here the CDR3 DNA reads TGTGCCAGCAGTTACGAGCGGGGATTCACAGATACGCAGTATTTT.

V and J are TRBV20-1 and TRBJ2-5; tentative D call: TRBD2 (6 bases). Deletions cut 5 bases from V and 2 bases from J, with 12 bases between. Germline assignment: CDR1 DFQATT and CDR2 SNEGSKA (reference sequence). The CDR3 covers 13 residues. The CDR3 nucleotides read TGCAGTGCTCTCAGCCGGGGGCAAGAGACCCAGTACTTC. As protein: CSALSRGQETQYF.

The chain couples TRBV18 to TRBJ2-1; no firm D call. This CDR3 has 14 residues. V was shortened by 5 bases and J by 0 bases, with 8 bases between the two germline ends. The germline gives CDR1 KGHSH, CDR2 LQKENI. The CDR3, as DNA: TGTGCCAGCTCAACCGGGTACTCCTACAATGAGCAGTTCTTC. As protein: CASSTGYSYNEQFF.

V gene TRBV7-8 combines with J gene TRBJ2-7; D call uncertain. The germline V gene has CDR1 SGHVS and CDR2 FQNEAQ. The CDR3 length is 13 residues. V was cut by 3 bases and J by 2 bases, with 8 bases left in between. The CDR3 DNA reads TGTGCCAGCAGCTTGATAGGGCCCTACGAGCAGTACGTC. As protein: CASSLIGPYEQYV.

The chain employs TRBV5-4 and TRBJ1-1, with D possibly being TRBD1 (6 bases). CDR3 length: 15 amino acids. V was cut by 6 bases and J by 0 bases, with 15 bases left in between. Germline values: CDR1 SGHNT, CDR2 YYREEE (reference sequence). As DNA, the CDR3 is TGTGCCAGCACCCCCAAAGGGGGGATGAACACTGAAGCTTTCTTT. Amino acid sequence: CASTPKGGMNTEAFF.

This clonotype was seen many times. The CDR3 reads CASRQGDLNRLAYEQYF. The CDR3 coding sequence is TGTGCCAGCAGGCAGGGGGACCTAAATCGTTTAGCCTACGAGCAGTACTTC. This chain connects TRBV5-8 to TRBJ2-7; 7 nucleotides match TRBD1. From germline, CDR1 is SGHTS and CDR2 YDEGEE. J gave up 2 bases and V 5 bases, and 16 bases lay outside the gene matches. The CDR3 extends over 17 amino acids. Drawing the rest from reference TRBV5-8 and TRBJ2-7, the complete variable domain is EAGVTQSPTHLIKTRGQQATLRCSPISGHTSVYWYQQALGLGLQFLLWYDEGEERNRGNFPPRFSGRQFPNYSSELNVNALELEDSALYLCASRQGDLNRLAYEQYFGPGTRLTVT.

This CDR3 is CASSYSTGTNTEAFF. The CDR3 bases are TGTGCCAGCAGTTACTCGACAGGGACTAACACTGAAGCTTTCTTT. This chain uses TRBV6-5 with TRBJ1-1; 7 bases fit TRBD1. This CDR3 has 15 amino acids. From germline, CDR1 is MNHEY and CDR2 SVGAGI. Trimming at V came to 0 bases and at J to 2 bases, leaving 3 bases not matched to a gene.

This clonotype was seen more than once but under ten times. This chain joins TRBV7-6 and TRBJ2-1; 8 bases are shared with TRBD2. This CDR3 has 19 residues. With V trimmed by 1 base and J by 4 bases, 15 bases remained unmatched. CDR1 is SGHVS, CDR2 FNYEAQ, per germline. CDR3 residues: CASSLVGGRRGGLYNEQFF. CDR3 nucleotide sequence: TGTGCCAGCAGCTTAGTTGGCGGTCGTCGGGGGGGATTATACAATGAGCAGTTCTTC.

This clonotype was observed a few times. The chain is built from TRBV6-1 and TRBJ2-3; TRBD2 aligns across 13 bases. The CDR3 totals 18 residues. CDR1 MNHNS and CDR2 SASEGT come from the germline V gene. Trimming took 6 bases from V and 1 from J; bases not matched to a gene: 10. The CDR3 sequence: CASRSGRTSGGGTDTQYF. In nucleotides, the CDR3 is TGTGCCAGCAGGTCCGGAAGGACTAGCGGGGGCGGCACAGATACGCAGTATTTT.

The chain combines TRBV5-1 with TRBJ2-1; D perhaps matches TRBD2 (5 bases). The V gene lost 4 bases and the J gene lost 9 bases, with 11 bases spanning the gap. CDR3 size: 12 residues. CDR1 is SGHRS and CDR2 is YFSETQ in the germline V gene. This CDR3 reads CASSPPGVEQFF. In DNA form, the CDR3 reads TGCGCCAGCAGCCCCCCCGGGGTTGAGCAGTTCTTC.

This chain connects TRBV5-1 to TRBJ1-1, with D hard to call. CDR3 size: 14 residues. Germline loops: CDR1 SGHRS, CDR2 YFSETQ. Trimming removed 3 bases from V and 1 base from J, with 10 bases in between. The CDR3 region is CASSWSGRNTEAFF. CDR3 in DNA: TGCGCCAGCAGCTGGAGCGGACGGAACACTGAAGCTTTCTTT.

This rearrangement joins TRBV30 to TRBJ2-3; D possibly corresponds to TRBD1 (5 bases). The V gene lost 2 bases and the J gene lost 1 base, with 13 bases spanning the gap. Germline assignment: CDR1 GTSNPN and CDR2 SVGIG (reference sequence). This CDR3 region has 15 residues. The CDR3 sequence is CAWSRGRVGTDTQYF. The CDR3 DNA is TGTGCCTGGAGTAGAGGCAGGGTGGGCACAGATACGCAGTATTTT.

This clonotype appeared many times. The chain combines TRBV3-1 with TRBJ1-3; unclear D gene. V was pared by 4 bases and J by 4 bases, with 11 bases between. This CDR3 region has 14 residues. CDR1 is LGHDT and CDR2 is YNNKEL in the germline V gene (reference sequence). The CDR3 coding sequence is TGTGCCAGCAGCCCTCGAGCGCTAGGAAACACCATATATTTT. This sequence encodes CASSPRALGNTIYF.

This chain links TRBV7-7 with TRBJ2-3, with 7 positions matching TRBD1. The CDR3 runs 14 residues. In germline, CDR1 is SSHAT, CDR2 FNYEAQ (reference sequence). J lost 0 bases, V lost 5 bases, and 2 bases had no gene match. This CDR3 is CASSTGVSTDTQYF. The CDR3 coding sequence is TGTGCCAGCAGCACAGGGGTGAGCACAGATACGCAGTATTTT.

The chain uses TRBV18 and TRBJ2-1, with D hard to call. CDR1 and CDR2 from the germline V gene are KGHSH and LQKENI. This CDR3 region has 11 residues. V was cut by 10 bases and J by 4 bases, with 8 bases left in between. The CDR3 here is CATAGYNEQFF. The CDR3 DNA sequence: TGTGCCACAGCCGGTTACAATGAGCAGTTCTTC.

This clonotype was seen only a few times. The chain links TRBV5-1 to TRBJ2-1; D gene unclear. Germline CDR1 and CDR2: SGHRS and YFSETQ. There are 15 residues in the CDR3. V was clipped by 0 bases and J by 2 bases, with 9 bases between them. CDR3 sequence: CASSLAGYAYNEQFF. Written as DNA, the CDR3 is TGCGCCAGCAGCTTGGCGGGCTATGCCTACAATGAGCAGTTCTTC.

The rearrangement links TRBV5-6 to TRBJ2-5, with TRBD1 matching 11 bases. The CDR3 runs to 14 residues. Germline V gene lookup returns CDR1 SGHDT and CDR2 YYEEEE. Trimming took 3 bases from V and 4 from J; bases not matched to a gene: 2. The CDR3 region is CASSYGQGAETQYF. CDR3 nucleotide sequence: TGTGCCAGCAGCTACGGACAGGGGGCAGAGACCCAGTACTTC.

The chain is built from TRBV30 and TRBJ1-5, with D hard to call. CDR1 GTSNPN and CDR2 SVGIG come from the germline V gene (reference sequence). V was clipped by 2 bases and J by 5 bases, with 10 bases between them. This CDR3 spans 13 amino acids. The CDR3 bases are TGTGCCTGGAGTATACGGACCGATCAGCCCCAGCATTTT. Encoded protein: CAWSIRTDQPQHF.

This clonotype was seen a handful of times. V and J are TRBV6-1 and TRBJ2-2; D gene unclear. V gave up 3 bases and J gave up 7 bases, with 6 bases separating them. There are 12 residues in the CDR3. Germline-derived CDR1 and CDR2 are MNHNS and SASEGT. CDR3 amino acids: CASSDRGGELFF. For the CDR3, the DNA is TGTGCCAGCAGTGACCGAGGCGGGGAGCTGTTTTTT.

In its sample, this clonotype was seen a few times. The J gene is TRBJ2-5, the V gene TRBV6-2 or TRBV6-3; 12 bases are a match to TRBD2. The germline V gene has CDR1 MNHEY and CDR2 SVGEGT. Trimming at V came to 0 bases and at J to 0 bases, leaving 2 bases not matched to a gene. This CDR3 is built from 17 residues. The CDR3 loop is CASSYSTSGGYQETQYF. The CDR3 DNA reads as TGTGCCAGCAGTTACTCGACTAGCGGGGGCTACCAAGAGACCCAGTACTTC.